The T cell receptor beta chain described here comes from a study of T cells in Graves' hyperthyroidism and ophthalmopathy. RNA transcripts gave rise to amplified TCR beta CDR3 regions. In the first-round RT-PCR of the TCR CDR3, the HTBI primer set was used. Each CDR3 protein gets one entry after TCRdb re-called the multiplex PCR reads with MiXCR. The profile shows 550,000 to 700,000 distinct CDR3 sequences, over 12% of them singletons. Germline V gene sequence: CDR1 MRHNA, CDR2 SNTAGT. The CDR3 is 16 amino acids. Trimming cost V 5 bases and J 0 bases; bases outside gene matches: 3. The V call is TRBV6-4, the J call TRBJ2-4, with 11 bases fitting TRBD2. Input material: blood. This receptor was identified in a woman aged 40-49 years with Graves' ophthalmopathy. CDR3 amino acids: CASSQLAGVAKNIQYF. DNA for the CDR3: TGTGCCAGCAGTCAACTAGCGGGAGTAGCCAAAAACATTCAGTACTTC.